Presented here are 11 T cell receptor beta chains from one specimen sequenced in a study of shared clonotypes between healthy human individuals. Here immunoSEQ multiplex PCR was the method, and the copy in TCRdb shows in-frame clones only, minus some. The sample has 900,000 to 1,200,000 clones, approximately 80% seen once. Sequencing input: memory CD4+ T cells from PBMCs. Subset: CD45RA-negative fraction. The receptors were sampled from a man younger than 30 in good health. Some clones in this sample may be carry-over from other donors' samples.

This clone has more than one count but fewer than ten. The chain joins TRBV6-5 to TRBJ2-7; D is undetermined. The CDR3 sequence is 12 residues long. Per the germline V gene, CDR1 is MNHEY and CDR2 is SVGAGI. CDR3 in amino acids: CAVVGPAYEQYF. The DNA of the CDR3 is TGTGCTGTAGTAGGGCCTGCCTACGAGCAGTACTTC.

This clone turned up a few times. This chain links TRBV7-6 with TRBJ2-6, with no clear D. Per germline, CDR1 SGHVS and CDR2 FNYEAQ. The CDR3 spans 15 residues. Trimming took 3 bases from V and 1 from J, leaving 7 bases between them. This chain's CDR3 is CASSFLGSGANVLTF. The CDR3 region has the DNA TGTGCCAGCAGCTTTTTGGGGTCTGGGGCCAACGTCCTGACTTTC.

The chain carries TRBV14 and TRBJ2-1, with a tentative D call TRBD2 (6 bases). The CDR3 is 16 residues long. Germline V gives CDR1 SGHDN, CDR2 FVKESK. V was shortened by 3 bases and J by 6 bases, with 18 bases between the two germline ends. The CDR3 sequence is CASSQRAGALLNEQFF. The CDR3 region has the DNA TGTGCCAGCAGCCAGAGAGCGGGCGCCCTTCTCAATGAGCAGTTCTTC.

This clone was seen repeatedly, ten times or more. The identical CDR3 is also encoded by other nucleotide sequences in the sample. V and J are TRBV6-1 and TRBJ1-6; D ambiguous. Trimming shortened V by 4 bases and J by 2 bases, and 6 bases separated the two germline ends. From germline, CDR1 is MNHNS and CDR2 SASEGT. The CDR3 extends over 14 amino acids. This chain's CDR3 is CASSAGPYNSPLHF. CDR3 bases: TGTGCCAGCAGTGCCGGGCCCTATAATTCACCCCTCCACTTT.

The chain couples TRBV28 to TRBJ2-1, with TRBD2 identical over 11 bases. The CDR3 is made up of 16 amino acids. The V gene end was trimmed by 5 bases and the J gene end by 4 bases; junction bases not matched to a gene: 7. Germline CDR1 MDHEN, CDR2 SYDVKM. CDR3 loop: CASSAPLAGGYNEQFF. CDR3 sequence (DNA): TGTGCCAGCAGTGCCCCTCTAGCGGGAGGTTACAATGAGCAGTTCTTC.

This clone was seen more than once but under ten times. In DNA, the CDR3 is TGTGCCAGCAGTGCGCGGGACAGGGGGCGAGAGGATACGCAGTATTTT. It encodes CASSARDRGREDTQYF. The chain carries TRBV6-1 and TRBJ2-3; the match to TRBD1 covers 12 bases. CDR1 is MNHNS, CDR2 SASEGT, per germline. V gave up 4 bases and J gave up 6 bases; unmatched junction bases: 8. The CDR3 is 16 amino acids.

This clone was seen a single time. CDR3 bases: TGTGCCAGCAGCGGGGAGGCCCACAATGAGCAGTTCTTC. As protein: CASSGEAHNEQFF. The V gene is TRBV11-3, the J gene TRBJ2-1; D is perhaps TRBD2 (6 bases). The CDR3 has 13 amino acids. Germline values: CDR1 SGHNT, CDR2 YENEEA. V gave up 5 bases and J gave up 5 bases, with 10 bases separating them.

The J gene is TRBJ2-7, the V gene TRBV6-6; 8 nucleotides agree with TRBD2. The ends lost 0 bases at V and 7 bases at J; junction bases unmatched: 8. The length of the CDR3 is 15 residues. Per germline, CDR1 MNHNY and CDR2 SVGAGI (reference sequence). In nucleotides, the CDR3 is TGTGCCAGCAGTTACTCCAAAGCGGGAGAGGGGGAGCAGTACTTC. Protein product: CASSYSKAGEGEQYF.

This sequence joins TRBV19 and TRBJ2-5; TRBD1 agrees at 11 bases. The J call is doubtful: the DNA matches TRBJ2-7 better. CDR1 is LNHDA and CDR2 is SQIVND in the germline V gene (reference sequence). The CDR3 is made up of 16 amino acids. CDR3: CASSVTGTGGSYEQYF. CDR3 in DNA: TGTGCCAGTAGTGTCACCGGGACAGGGGGTTCCTACGAGCAGTACTTC.

The gene calls are TRBV5-6 and TRBJ2-2, with D uncertain. V gave up 1 base and J gave up 7 bases, with 8 bases separating them. CDR1 and CDR2 from the germline V gene are SGHDT and YYEEEE. CDR3 length equals 13 residues. The CDR3 loop reads CASSLLLGGELFF. Here the CDR3 DNA reads TGTGCCAGCAGCTTGCTGCTTGGCGGGGAGCTGTTTTTT.

Note on this clone: This specimen includes other DNA sequences encoding the same CDR3. The chain has TRBV28 and TRBJ2-1; 10 bases align to TRBD2. Germline values: CDR1 MDHEN, CDR2 SYDVKM. The CDR3 runs 15 residues. With V trimmed by 2 bases and J by 3 bases, 1 base remained unmatched. The CDR3 sequence is CASSLRTSGYNEQFF. The DNA for the CDR3 is TGTGCCAGCAGTTTACGGACTAGCGGCTACAATGAGCAGTTCTTC.